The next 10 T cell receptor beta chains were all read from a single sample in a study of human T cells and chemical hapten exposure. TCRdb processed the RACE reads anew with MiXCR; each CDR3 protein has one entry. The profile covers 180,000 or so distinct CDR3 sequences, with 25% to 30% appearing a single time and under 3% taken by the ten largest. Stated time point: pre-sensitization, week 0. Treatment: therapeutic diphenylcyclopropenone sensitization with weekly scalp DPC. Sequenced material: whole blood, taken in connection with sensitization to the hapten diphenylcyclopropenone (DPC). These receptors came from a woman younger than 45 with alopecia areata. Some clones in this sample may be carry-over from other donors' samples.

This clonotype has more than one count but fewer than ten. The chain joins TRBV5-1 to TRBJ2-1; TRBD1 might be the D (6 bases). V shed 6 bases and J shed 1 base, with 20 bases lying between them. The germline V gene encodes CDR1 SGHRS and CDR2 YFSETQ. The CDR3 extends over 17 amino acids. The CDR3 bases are TGCGCCAGCAAAGGGGGTCTAGGGCCGGGGTCCTACAATGAGCAGTTCTTC. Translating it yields CASKGGLGPGSYNEQFF.

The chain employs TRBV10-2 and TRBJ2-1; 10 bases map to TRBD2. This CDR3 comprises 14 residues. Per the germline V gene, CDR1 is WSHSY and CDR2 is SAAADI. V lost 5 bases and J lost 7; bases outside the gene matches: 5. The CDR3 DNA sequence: TGCGCCAGCAGTACTAGCGGGGCTAGGAATGAGCAGTTCTTC. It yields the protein CASSTSGARNEQFF.

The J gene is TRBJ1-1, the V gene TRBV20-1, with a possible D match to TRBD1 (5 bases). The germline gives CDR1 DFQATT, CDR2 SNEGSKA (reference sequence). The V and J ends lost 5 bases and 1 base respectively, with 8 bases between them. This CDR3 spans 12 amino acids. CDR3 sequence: CSASTENTEAFF. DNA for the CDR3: TGCAGTGCTTCGACAGAGAACACTGAAGCTTTCTTT.

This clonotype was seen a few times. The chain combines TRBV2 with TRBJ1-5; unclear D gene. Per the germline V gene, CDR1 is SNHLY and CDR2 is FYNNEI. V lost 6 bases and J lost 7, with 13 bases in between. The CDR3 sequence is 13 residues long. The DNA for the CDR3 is TGTGCCAGCAGCGATCTGAAGGAACAGCCCCAGCATTTT. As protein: CASSDLKEQPQHF.

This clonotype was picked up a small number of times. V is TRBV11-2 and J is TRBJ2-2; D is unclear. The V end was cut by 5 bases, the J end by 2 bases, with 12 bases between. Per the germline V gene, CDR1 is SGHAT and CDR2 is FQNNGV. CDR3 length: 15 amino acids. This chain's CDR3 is CASSPRAPNTGELFF. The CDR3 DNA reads TGTGCCAGCAGCCCACGGGCTCCTAACACCGGGGAGCTGTTTTTT.

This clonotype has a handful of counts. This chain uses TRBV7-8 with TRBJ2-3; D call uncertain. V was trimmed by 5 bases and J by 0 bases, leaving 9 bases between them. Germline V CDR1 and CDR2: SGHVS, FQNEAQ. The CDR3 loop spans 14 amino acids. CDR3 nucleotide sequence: TGTGCCAGCAGCGCTCGCGAGAGCACAGATACGCAGTATTTT. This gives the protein CASSARESTDTQYF. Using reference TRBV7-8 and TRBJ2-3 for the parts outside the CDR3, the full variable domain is GAGVSQSPRYKVAKRGQDVALRCDPISGHVSLFWYQQALGQGPEFLTYFQNEAQLDKSGLPSDRFFAERPEGSVSTLKIQRTQQEDSAVYLCASSARESTDTQYFGPGTRLTVL.

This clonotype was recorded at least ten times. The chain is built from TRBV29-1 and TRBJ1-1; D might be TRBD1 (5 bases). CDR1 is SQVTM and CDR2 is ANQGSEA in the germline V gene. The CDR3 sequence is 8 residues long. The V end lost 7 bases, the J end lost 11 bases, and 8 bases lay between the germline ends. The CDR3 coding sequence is TGCAGCGGGGGACCGGCTTTCTTT. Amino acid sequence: CSGGPAFF.

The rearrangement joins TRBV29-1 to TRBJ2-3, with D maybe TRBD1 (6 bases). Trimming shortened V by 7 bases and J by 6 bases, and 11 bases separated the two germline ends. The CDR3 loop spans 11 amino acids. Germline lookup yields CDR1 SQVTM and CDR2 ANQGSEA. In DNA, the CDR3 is TGCAGCGGCAGACAGGAGGATACGCAGTATTTT. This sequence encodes CSGRQEDTQYF.

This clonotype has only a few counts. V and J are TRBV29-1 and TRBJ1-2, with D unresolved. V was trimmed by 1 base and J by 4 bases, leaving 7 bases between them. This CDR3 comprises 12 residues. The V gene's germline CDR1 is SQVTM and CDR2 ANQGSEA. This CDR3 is CSVEVGPYGYTF. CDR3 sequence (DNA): TGCAGCGTTGAAGTCGGGCCCTATGGCTACACCTTC.

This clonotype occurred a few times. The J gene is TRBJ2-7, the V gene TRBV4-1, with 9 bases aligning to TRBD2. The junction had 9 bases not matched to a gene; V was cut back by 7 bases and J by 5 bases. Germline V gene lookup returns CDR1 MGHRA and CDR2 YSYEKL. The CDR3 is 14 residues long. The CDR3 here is CASNPQAGGHEQYF. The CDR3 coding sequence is TGCGCCAGCAACCCTCAAGCGGGAGGCCACGAGCAGTACTTC.